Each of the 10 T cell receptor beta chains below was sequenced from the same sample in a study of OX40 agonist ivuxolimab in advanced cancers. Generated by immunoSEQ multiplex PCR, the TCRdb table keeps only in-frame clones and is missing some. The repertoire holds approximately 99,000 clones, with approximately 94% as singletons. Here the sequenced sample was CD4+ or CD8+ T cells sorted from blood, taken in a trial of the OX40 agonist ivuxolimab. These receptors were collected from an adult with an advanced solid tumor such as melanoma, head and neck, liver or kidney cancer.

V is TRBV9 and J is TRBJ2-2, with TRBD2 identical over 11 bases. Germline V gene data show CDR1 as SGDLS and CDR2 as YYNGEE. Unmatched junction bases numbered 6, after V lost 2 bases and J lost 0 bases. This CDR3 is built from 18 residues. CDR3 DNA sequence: TGTGCCAGCAGCGTCCCCTTTAGCGGGGGGGCGAACACCGGGGAGCTGTTTTTT. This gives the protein CASSVPFSGGANTGELFF.

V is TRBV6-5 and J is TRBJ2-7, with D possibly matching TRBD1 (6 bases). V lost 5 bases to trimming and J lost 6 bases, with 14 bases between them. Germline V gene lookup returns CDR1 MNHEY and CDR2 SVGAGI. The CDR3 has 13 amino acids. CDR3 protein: CASSPGQSSEQYF. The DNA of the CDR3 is TGTGCCAGCAGTCCCGGACAGTCTAGCGAGCAGTACTTC.

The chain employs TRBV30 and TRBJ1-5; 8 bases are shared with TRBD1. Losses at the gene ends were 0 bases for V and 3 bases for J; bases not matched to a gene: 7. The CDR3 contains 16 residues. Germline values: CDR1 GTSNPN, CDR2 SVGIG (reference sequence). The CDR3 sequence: CAWSVRDRRPNQPQHF. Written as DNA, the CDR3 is TGTGCCTGGAGTGTACGGGACAGGAGACCCAATCAGCCCCAGCATTTT.

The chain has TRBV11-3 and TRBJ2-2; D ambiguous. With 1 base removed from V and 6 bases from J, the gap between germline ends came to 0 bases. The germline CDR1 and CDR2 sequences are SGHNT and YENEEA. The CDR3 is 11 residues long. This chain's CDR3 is CASSLAGELFF. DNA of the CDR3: TGTGCCAGCAGCTTAGCCGGGGAGCTGTTTTTT.

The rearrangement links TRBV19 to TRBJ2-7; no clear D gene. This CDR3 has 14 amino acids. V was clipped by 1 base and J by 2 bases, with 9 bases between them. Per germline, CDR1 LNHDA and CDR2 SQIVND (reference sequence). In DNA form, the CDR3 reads TGTGCCAGTAGTATAGCTGGCGGCCCCTACGAGCAGTACTTC. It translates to CASSIAGGPYEQYF.

The CDR3 reads CASSQVLGDEQFF. CDR3 DNA sequence: TGCGCCAGCAGCCAAGTATTGGGCGATGAGCAGTTCTTC. The chain joins TRBV4-1 to TRBJ2-1; D call uncertain. Trimming took 1 base from V and 8 from J, leaving 9 bases between them. The CDR3 contains 13 residues. Per germline, CDR1 MGHRA and CDR2 YSYEKL.

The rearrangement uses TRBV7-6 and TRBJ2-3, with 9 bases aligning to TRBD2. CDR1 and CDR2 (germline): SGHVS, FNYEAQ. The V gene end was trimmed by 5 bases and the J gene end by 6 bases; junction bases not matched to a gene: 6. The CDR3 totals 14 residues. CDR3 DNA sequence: TGTGCCAGCAGCCTGCGGGGGGGCGGGGATACGCAGTATTTT. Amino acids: CASSLRGGGDTQYF. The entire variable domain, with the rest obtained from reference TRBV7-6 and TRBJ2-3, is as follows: GAGVSQSPRYKVTKRGQDVALRCDPISGHVSLYWYRQALGQGPEFLTYFNYEAQQDKSGLPNDRFSAERPEGSISTLTIQRTEQRDSAMYRCASSLRGGGDTQYFGPGTRLTVL.

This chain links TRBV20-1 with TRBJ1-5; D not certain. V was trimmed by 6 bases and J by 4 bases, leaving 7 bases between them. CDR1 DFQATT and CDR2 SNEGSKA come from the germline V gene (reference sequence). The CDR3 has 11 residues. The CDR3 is CSAEANQPQHF. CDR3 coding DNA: TGCAGTGCAGAGGCAAATCAGCCCCAGCATTTT.

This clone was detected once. CDR3: CASSFGADEKLFF. CDR3 sequence (DNA): TGTGCCAGCAGCTTCGGGGCAGATGAAAAACTGTTTTTT. The chain recombines TRBV5-6 with TRBJ1-4; possibly TRBD1 for D (5 bases). Germline V gives CDR1 SGHDT, CDR2 YYEEEE. CDR3 length: 13 amino acids. The V and J ends lost 2 bases and 6 bases respectively, with 8 bases between them.

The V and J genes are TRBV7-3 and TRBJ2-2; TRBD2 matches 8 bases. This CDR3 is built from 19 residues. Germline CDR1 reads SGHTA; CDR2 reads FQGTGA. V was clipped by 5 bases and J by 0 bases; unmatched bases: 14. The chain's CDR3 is CASSLPQAGAAANTGELFF. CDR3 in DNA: TGTGCCAGCAGCCTTCCCCAAGCGGGGGCTGCGGCGAACACCGGGGAGCTGTTTTTT.